Below, 32 T cell receptor beta chains from the same sample are listed, as sequenced in a study of CD8 T cells in ankylosing spondylitis. These receptors are not linked to any known antigen. General study points: A TCR beta motif of seven or eight highly homologous variants appeared characteristic of ankylosing spondylitis blood.

TCRdb reprocessed the 5' RACE reads via MiXCR and lists one record per CDR3 protein. The sample includes a few hundred thousand distinct CDR3 sequences, roughly an eighth seen only once; the top ten take approximately 6.2%. Sequencing used blood, either unsorted or a sorted T cell fraction (not recorded which). These receptors were taken from a male donor with ankylosing spondylitis.

The chain carries TRBV25-1 and TRBJ2-3; D possibly uses TRBD1 or TRBD2 (5 bases each). CDR3 length: 15 residues. In germline, CDR1 is MGHDK, CDR2 SYGVNS. V lost 3 bases to trimming and J lost 7 bases, with 17 bases between them. The CDR3 DNA reads as TGTGCCAGCAGTGATTCCGGGACCTCCGCTTATACGCAGTATTTT. Translation: CASSDSGTSAYTQYF.

This sequence joins TRBV3-1 and TRBJ1-2, with D perhaps TRBD1 (6 bases). This CDR3 region has 15 residues. Germline CDR1 is LGHDT and CDR2 is YNNKEL (reference sequence). V gave up 4 bases and J gave up 1 base, with 13 bases separating them. CDR3 nucleotides: TGTGCCAGCAGCCTAAGGGGGTCTAGTAACTATGGCTACACCTTC. Amino acids: CASSLRGSSNYGYTF.

The chain links TRBV11-2 to TRBJ2-1; TRBD2 matches at 14 bases. Germline lookup yields CDR1 SGHAT and CDR2 FQNNGV. Germline trimming cut 0 bases from V and 6 bases from J; bases unmatched to any gene: 7. The CDR3 covers 18 residues. The CDR3 reads CASSLEGTSGRGGNEQFF. The DNA for the CDR3 is TGTGCCAGCAGCTTAGAAGGGACTAGCGGGAGAGGGGGCAATGAGCAGTTCTTC.

This clonotype has a handful of counts. The chain carries TRBV7-2 and TRBJ2-7, with TRBD1 matching 8 bases. Germline V gene data show CDR1 as SGHTA and CDR2 as FQGNSA. The CDR3 covers 18 residues. J was trimmed by 2 bases and V by 2 bases; bases with no gene match: 14. CDR3 loop: CASSLSGQGASATYEQYF. Written as DNA, the CDR3 is TGTGCCAGCAGCTTAAGCGGCCAGGGGGCTAGCGCTACCTACGAGCAGTACTTC. The complete variable domain, with remaining parts taken from reference TRBV7-2 and TRBJ2-7, reads GAGVSQSPSNKVTEKGKDVELRCDPISGHTALYWYRQSLGQGLEFLIYFQGNSAPDKSGLPSDRFSAERTGGSVSTLTIQRTQQEDSAVYLCASSLSGQGASATYEQYFGPGTRLTVT.

Ten or more counts support this clonotype. The chain links TRBV3-1 to TRBJ2-2; D remains unclear. Between the trimmed V and J ends, which lost 7 bases and 1 base, there was a span of 13 bases. Germline CDR1 reads LGHDT; CDR2 reads YNNKEL (reference sequence). The length of the CDR3 is 15 residues. The CDR3 sequence: CASTHHGRNTGELFF. The CDR3 bases are TGTGCCAGCACCCATCACGGTAGGAACACCGGGGAGCTGTTTTTT. Full variable domain (rest looked up from reference TRBV3-1 and TRBJ2-2): DTAVSQTPKYLVTQMGNDKSIKCEQNLGHDTMYWYKQDSKKFLKIMFSYNNKELIINETVPNRFSPKSPDKAHLNLHINSLELGDSAVYFCASTHHGRNTGELFFGEGSRLTVL.

This clonotype occurred a few times. The V call is TRBV5-1, the J call TRBJ2-1, with 7 bases that match TRBD2. J was trimmed by 0 bases and V by 1 base; bases with no gene match: 10. Germline CDR1 SGHRS, CDR2 YFSETQ. The CDR3 length is 18 residues. This chain's CDR3 is CASSLMAERGPSYNEQFF. The CDR3 bases are TGCGCCAGCAGCTTGATGGCCGAGCGGGGCCCCTCCTACAATGAGCAGTTCTTC.

This clonotype was recorded many times. The chain links TRBV20-1 to TRBJ2-5; weak D call: TRBD2 (5 bases). The CDR3 runs 11 residues. The germline gives CDR1 DFQATT, CDR2 SNEGSKA (reference sequence). CDR3: CRTGNSETQYF. The CDR3 coding sequence is TGCAGAACGGGAAATTCAGAGACCCAGTACTTC.

This clonotype was counted ten times or more. The rearrangement uses TRBV6-5 and TRBJ2-5; D may be TRBD2 (6 bases). The CDR3 consists of 12 residues. CDR1 and CDR2 (germline): MNHEY, SVGAGI. V gave up 10 bases and J gave up 3 bases, with 12 bases separating them. The CDR3 spells CATAGGEETQYF. The CDR3 DNA reads as TGTGCCACCGCTGGAGGGGAAGAGACCCAGTACTTC.

The chain links TRBV4-2 to TRBJ2-7; 7 bases map to TRBD2. In germline, CDR1 is LGHNA, CDR2 YNFKEQ. Trimming cost V 4 bases and J 4 bases; bases outside gene matches: 10. CDR3 length equals 15 residues. The DNA for the CDR3 is TGTGCCAGCAGCCGTTCTAGCGGTCTCGTGTACGAGCAGTACTTC. This gives the protein CASSRSSGLVYEQYF.

This rearrangement joins TRBV24-1 to TRBJ2-7; D is uncertain. Germline V lookup: CDR1 KGHDR, CDR2 SFDVKD. Trimming left V 4 bases short and J 0 bases short, with 6 bases between. This CDR3 is 13 amino acids long. CDR3: CATSDQYSYEQYF. CDR3 bases: TGTGCCACCAGTGACCAGTACTCCTACGAGCAGTACTTC.

In its sample, this clonotype was seen a few times. V is TRBV4-1 and J is TRBJ1-4; D call uncertain. This CDR3 region has 15 residues. CDR1 is MGHRA and CDR2 is YSYEKL in the germline V gene. Trimming took off 0 bases at V and 7 bases at J, with 12 bases between the two ends. Here the CDR3 reads CASSQDNSQSEKLFF. As DNA, the CDR3 is TGCGCCAGCAGCCAAGATAACAGCCAGAGTGAAAAACTGTTTTTT.

The chain uses TRBV7-8 and TRBJ2-7, with TRBD2 matching over 10 bases. The CDR3 extends over 15 amino acids. Germline lookup yields CDR1 SGHVS and CDR2 FQNEAQ. V was pared by 1 base and J by 3 bases, with 3 bases of the junction left unmatched. The CDR3 region is CASSLGLAGLYEQYV. The CDR3 DNA follows: TGTGCCAGCAGCTTAGGACTAGCGGGCCTCTACGAGCAGTACGTC.

This clonotype was picked up a small number of times. V usage is TRBV7-2 and J usage is TRBJ2-1; D is unresolved. The CDR3 is 17 residues long. With 2 bases removed from V and 0 bases from J, the gap between germline ends came to 14 bases. The germline CDR1 and CDR2 sequences are SGHTA and FQGNSA. The CDR3 DNA is TGTGCCAGCAGCTTATTTACCGCTGGAAGCTCCTACAATGAGCAGTTCTTC. Its translation: CASSLFTAGSSYNEQFF.

The chain has TRBV12-3 or TRBV12-4 and TRBJ1-4, with D perhaps matching TRBD1 (5 bases). Trimming removed 5 bases at V and 0 bases at J, with 22 bases between. This CDR3 is 19 amino acids long. The CDR3: CASSGMTVPFTSTNEKLFF. DNA of the CDR3: TGTGCCAGCAGTGGAATGACAGTTCCCTTTACCTCAACTAATGAAAAACTGTTTTTT.

This clonotype was seen repeatedly, ten times or more. The J gene is TRBJ2-1, the V gene TRBV5-1, with 13 bases aligning to TRBD2. Germline V gives CDR1 SGHRS, CDR2 YFSETQ. J gave up 8 bases and V 0 bases, and 14 bases lay outside the gene matches. This CDR3 is built from 19 residues. DNA of the CDR3: TGCGCCAGCAGCTTGGGGACTAGCGGGAGTAGTTGGATTGTCCATGAGCAGTTCTTC. It yields the protein CASSLGTSGSSWIVHEQFF.

This clonotype was detected a few times. The J gene is TRBJ2-5, the V gene TRBV30; D gene ambiguous. The germline CDR1 and CDR2 sequences are GTSNPN and SVGIG (reference sequence). The V end was cut by 2 bases, the J end by 4 bases, with 14 bases between. The CDR3 is 14 residues long. The CDR3 spells CAWSFLQLGETQYF. CDR3 sequence (DNA): TGTGCCTGGAGTTTTCTGCAGCTCGGAGAGACCCAGTACTTC.

The CDR3 bases are TGTGCCAGCTCACCACAAAGATTCTCCTACAATGAGCAGTTCTTC. Translation: CASSPQRFSYNEQFF. This rearrangement joins TRBV18 to TRBJ2-1; D gene uncertain. Per the germline V gene, CDR1 is KGHSH and CDR2 is LQKENI. The germline V and J ends were trimmed by 1 base and 0 bases, with 7 bases remaining between them. The CDR3 is 15 amino acids.

This clonotype came up many times. This chain joins TRBV19 and TRBJ1-1; D is ambiguous. CDR3 length: 14 residues. Germline-derived CDR1 and CDR2 are LNHDA and SQIVND (reference sequence). The V end lost 5 bases, the J end lost 4 bases, and 14 bases lay between the germline ends. CDR3 in amino acids: CASSSATVSTEAFF. The CDR3 coding sequence is TGTGCCAGTAGTTCCGCCACAGTGAGCACTGAAGCTTTCTTT.

This clonotype was recorded at least ten times. The J gene is TRBJ2-1, the V gene TRBV3-1; D may be TRBD2 (5 bases). Germline CDR1 and CDR2: LGHDT and YNNKEL (reference sequence). There are 12 residues in the CDR3. With 1 base removed from V and 10 bases from J, the gap between germline ends came to 8 bases. The CDR3 here is CASSQGGGEQFF. The CDR3, as DNA: TGTGCCAGCAGCCAAGGAGGCGGGGAGCAGTTCTTC.

The rearrangement links TRBV19 to TRBJ1-2; D remains unclear. The CDR3 runs 12 residues. The ends were cut back, 1 base at V and 8 bases at J, with 8 bases in the middle. Germline CDR1 and CDR2: LNHDA and SQIVND (reference sequence). The CDR3 nucleotides read TGTGCCAGTAGTATAGGGGCGCGGGGCTACACCTTC. Translating it yields CASSIGARGYTF.

The V and J genes are TRBV5-1 and TRBJ2-5; D may be TRBD1 (5 bases). Germline V CDR1 and CDR2: SGHRS, YFSETQ. This CDR3 has 16 residues. V was pared by 1 base and J by 5 bases, with 18 bases between. The CDR3, as DNA: TGCGCCAGCAGCTTGTTATTCCCAGGGAAAGGGGAGACCCAGTACTTC. Translating gives CASSLLFPGKGETQYF.

This clonotype was picked up a small number of times. The chain joins TRBV7-9 to TRBJ2-1; TRBD1 matches at 8 bases. CDR1 and CDR2 (germline): SEHNR, FQNEAQ (reference sequence). V dropped 6 bases and J dropped 7; count of bases not matched to a gene: 2. The CDR3 has 12 residues. The CDR3 DNA reads TGTGCCAGCAGGACAGGGGCGAATGAGCAGTTCTTC. It codes for CASRTGANEQFF.

CDR3 DNA: TGTGCCAGCAGCTTAACAGGGTCCCAACAGTACGTC. Translating gives CASSLTGSQQYV. The rearrangement links TRBV5-5 to TRBJ2-7; TRBD1 might be the D (6 bases). V gave up 2 bases and J gave up 10 bases, with 13 bases separating them. The CDR3 loop spans 12 amino acids. CDR1 and CDR2 (germline): SGHKS, YYEKEE (reference sequence).

This clonotype came up many times. The J gene is TRBJ1-1, the V gene TRBV29-1, with 7 bases that match TRBD1. There are 13 residues in the CDR3. V shed 2 bases and J 10 bases; nucleotides not matched to a gene: 10. CDR1 is SQVTM, CDR2 ANQGSEA, per germline. This CDR3 reads CSVERTGGSIAFF. The CDR3 DNA is TGCAGCGTTGAACGGACAGGCGGATCGATAGCTTTCTTT.

In this sample, this clonotype turned up a few times. This chain uses TRBV19 with TRBJ1-6; TRBD1 is a possible D gene (5 bases). The CDR3 extends over 16 amino acids. V lost 7 bases and J lost 9, with 22 bases in between. Germline lookup yields CDR1 LNHDA and CDR2 SQIVND (reference sequence). CDR3: CASTPRGGRWISPLHF. The DNA for the CDR3 is TGTGCCAGTACCCCTCGGGGCGGACGTTGGATTTCACCCCTCCACTTT.

In DNA, the CDR3 is TGTGCCAGCAGCCAAGTTGGGGGGCGAACTGAAGCTTTCTTT. Residues: CASSQVGGRTEAFF. The V gene is TRBV3-1, the J gene TRBJ1-1; weak D call: TRBD1 (6 bases). CDR1 LGHDT and CDR2 YNNKEL come from the germline V gene (reference sequence). The CDR3 is 14 residues long. Trimming took 1 base from V and 5 from J, leaving 11 bases between them.

This clonotype was counted a few times. The genes are TRBV6-2 or TRBV6-3 and TRBJ1-1; D is possibly TRBD1 (6 bases). Germline V CDR1 and CDR2: MNHEY, SVGEGT. Trimming stripped 6 bases from V and 5 bases from J, with 16 bases between. This CDR3 is 14 amino acids long. The CDR3 region is CASRKQGLGTEAFF. As DNA, the CDR3 is TGTGCCAGCAGGAAACAGGGATTGGGAACTGAAGCTTTCTTT.

Many counts were recorded for this clonotype. This chain links TRBV20-1 with TRBJ1-5, with unresolved D. Germline values: CDR1 DFQATT, CDR2 SNEGSKA (reference sequence). Trimming took off 3 bases at V and 3 bases at J, with 6 bases between the two ends. This CDR3 contains 12 residues. The DNA of the CDR3 is TGCAGTGCTAGGGACGTCAATCAGCCCCAGCATTTT. It is translated as CSARDVNQPQHF.

The sample holds a few counts of this clonotype. The chain carries TRBV15 and TRBJ1-5; tentatively, D is TRBD1 (5 bases). The CDR3 has 14 amino acids. Germline V CDR1 and CDR2: LNHNV, YYDKDF (reference sequence). V was trimmed by 1 base and J by 9 bases, leaving 13 bases between them. The CDR3 is CATSRGGADLPQHF. The CDR3 DNA reads TGTGCCACCAGCAGAGGAGGGGCCGATCTGCCCCAGCATTTT. Supplemented by reference TRBV15 and TRBJ1-5, the full variable domain reads DAMVIQNPRYQVTQFGKPVTLSCSQTLNHNVMYWYQQKSSQAPKLLFHYYDKDFNNEADTPDNFQSRRPNTSFCFLDIRSPGLGDTAMYLCATSRGGADLPQHFGDGTRLSIL.

This clonotype was counted only a few times. The chain couples TRBV5-1 to TRBJ1-1, with 10 nucleotides matching TRBD1. The CDR3 is 15 amino acids. Germline CDR1 and CDR2: SGHRS and YFSETQ. Trimming at V came to 4 bases and at J to 6 bases, leaving 9 bases not matched to a gene. CDR3 protein: CASSIGDRGQAEAFF. In nucleotides, the CDR3 is TGCGCCAGCAGCATAGGCGACAGGGGGCAGGCTGAAGCTTTCTTT.

This clonotype was recorded many times. The chain links TRBV7-9 to TRBJ2-7; 9 bases line up with TRBD1. CDR3 size: 15 residues. CDR1 SEHNR and CDR2 FQNEAQ come from the germline V gene (reference sequence). J lost 5 bases, V lost 1 base, and 6 bases had no gene match. The CDR3 coding sequence is TGTGCCAGCAGCTTAGTCGGGGGACAGGGCAACGAGCAGTACTTC. Amino acid sequence: CASSLVGGQGNEQYF.

V gene TRBV14 combines with J gene TRBJ1-2; D is undetermined. Germline-derived CDR1 and CDR2 are SGHDN and FVKESK. The CDR3 is 15 amino acids. V lost 0 bases and J lost 3, with 11 bases in between. The CDR3 sequence: CASSQDHRVDYGYTF. The CDR3 coding sequence is TGTGCCAGCAGCCAAGATCATAGGGTTGACTATGGCTACACCTTC.